The T cell receptor (beta chain) described here comes from a study of blood T cells in healthy people across ages. Study observations and caveats: No one knew whether donors had CMV, which possibly confounded expanded clonotype changes. Unsorted PBMC input precluded a conclusive naive versus antigen-experienced comparison.

PCR was performed a second time for 7 to 11 cycles using a sample-barcoded 5' primer and a J-beta primer mix. MiXCR, run by TCRdb on the 5' RACE reads, gives a single entry per CDR3 protein. The sample carries about 1.7 million distinct CDR3 sequences, 25% to 30% recorded once. Germline V lookup: CDR1 MNHEY, CDR2 SVGAGI. V was pared by 5 bases and J by 6 bases, with 16 bases between. The CDR3 sequence is 15 residues long. As to this clonotype: Its antigen is unknown.

This chain links TRBV6-5 with TRBJ2-2; tentative D call: TRBD2 (6 bases). The TCR sequence derives from a woman younger than 45 in good health. The sequenced sample was blood. The CDR3 DNA is TGTGCCAGCAGTCGCGGGACTGCCGGGTCCGGGGAGCTGTTTTTT. The encoded protein is CASSRGTAGSGELFF.